These 23 T cell receptor beta chains were all obtained from the same sample, sequenced in a study of T cells in Graves' hyperthyroidism and ophthalmopathy. Template material for amplifying TCR beta CDR3 regions consisted of RNA transcripts. A first-round RT-PCR of the TCR CDR3 used the HTBI primer set. TCRdb independently ran MiXCR on the multiplex PCR reads; one entry per CDR3 protein. The data hold hundreds of thousands of distinct CDR3 sequences, with about 43% observed a single time. Sequencing was carried out using peripheral blood or thyroid tissue (not recorded which). The source of these receptors is a woman aged 18-35 years with Graves' hyperthyroidism.

The chain has TRBV5-1 and TRBJ2-2; the D is unclear. The CDR3 consists of 13 residues. CDR1 and CDR2 from the germline V gene are SGHRS and YFSETQ. Trimming removed 7 bases from V and 0 bases from J, with 7 bases in between. The CDR3 spells CASGSANTGELFF. The CDR3 bases are TGCGCCAGCGGGTCCGCGAACACCGGGGAGCTGTTTTTT.

There are many counts of this clonotype. The gene calls are TRBV7-9 and TRBJ2-7, with D hard to call. The germline CDR1 and CDR2 sequences are SEHNR and FQNEAQ (reference sequence). The CDR3 consists of 14 residues. Trimming removed 5 bases at V and 5 bases at J, with 16 bases between. CDR3: CASSRTAERDEQYF. The CDR3 region has the DNA TGTGCCAGCAGCCGGACGGCGGAACGGGACGAGCAGTACTTC.

This clonotype has more than one count but fewer than ten. The chain combines TRBV20-1 with TRBJ1-2; D possibly corresponds to TRBD1 (5 bases). V dropped 1 base and J dropped 1 base, with 13 bases sitting between them. The CDR3 consists of 15 residues. Germline-derived CDR1 and CDR2 are DFQATT and SNEGSKA (reference sequence). CDR3 sequence: CSARVLDRFNYGYTF. The CDR3 region has the DNA TGCAGTGCTAGAGTCCTCGACAGATTTAACTATGGCTACACCTTC.

The genes are TRBV2 and TRBJ1-5; TRBD1 agrees at 7 bases. The CDR3 is 15 residues long. J lost 6 bases, V lost 6 bases, and 11 bases had no gene match. CDR1 SNHLY and CDR2 FYNNEI come from the germline V gene. Here the CDR3 DNA reads TGTGCCAGCAGGGACGGACAGGTTCAGTTTCAGCCCCAGCATTTT. The encoded protein is CASRDGQVQFQPQHF. Using reference TRBV2 and TRBJ1-5 for the parts outside the CDR3, the full variable domain is EPEVTQTPSHQVTQMGQEVILRCVPISNHLYFYWYRQILGQKVEFLVSFYNNEISEKSEIFDDQFSVERPDGSNFTLKIRSTKLEDSAMYFCASRDGQVQFQPQHFGDGTRLSIL.

The chain links TRBV11-1 to TRBJ1-3; 7 nucleotides line up with TRBD1. The CDR3 runs 16 residues. After removal of 5 bases from V and 0 bases from J, the junction contained 7 bases not matched to a gene. CDR1 is SGHAT, CDR2 FQDESV, per germline (reference sequence). CDR3 sequence (DNA): TGTGCCAGCAGCCTCAGGGGGTTCAACTCTGGAAACACCATATATTTT. Protein sequence: CASSLRGFNSGNTIYF.

With respect to this clonotype: At one end the junction does not follow the germline gene, possibly because of a read error. This chain links TRBV7-2 with TRBJ1-2, with D uncertain. The CDR3 has 15 amino acids. Germline V gene data show CDR1 as SGHTA and CDR2 as FQGNSA. DNA of the CDR3: TGCGCCAGCAGCCGAAATCCCGGGGTGGGCTATGGCTACACCTTC. The encoded protein is CASSRNPGVGYGYTF.

CDR3 in DNA: TGTGCCAGCAGTTCCTTAGCGGGCGGGGGCCGGCCCCAGTACTTC. It encodes CASSSLAGGGRPQYF. The rearrangement links TRBV7-2 to TRBJ2-5; D is perhaps TRBD2 (7 bases). The CDR3 length is 15 residues. V was shortened by 6 bases and J by 9 bases, with 23 bases between the two germline ends. Germline CDR1 reads SGHTA; CDR2 reads FQGNSA.

The V call is TRBV14, the J call TRBJ2-6, with D uncertain. CDR3 length equals 20 residues. Deletions cut 1 base from V and 3 bases from J, with 22 bases between. Germline CDR1 and CDR2: SGHDN and FVKESK. The DNA for the CDR3 is TGTGCCAGCAGCCAAGGTCCGAGGTTAGACTTTGTTGGTGGGGCCAACGTCCTGACTTTC. Its translation: CASSQGPRLDFVGGANVLTF.

The CDR3 bases are TGTGCCATCAGTGAGAATTATAGCAATCAGCCCCAGCATTTT. It translates to CAISENYSNQPQHF. The chain carries TRBV10-3 and TRBJ1-5; D uncertain. Germline V gene lookup returns CDR1 ENHRY and CDR2 SYGVKD. V lost 2 bases and J lost 0, with 5 bases in between. The CDR3 spans 14 residues.

This clonotype turned up a few times. The chain uses TRBV20-1 and TRBJ2-7; D gene uncertain. The CDR3 covers 13 residues. The V end lost 3 bases, the J end lost 8 bases, and 17 bases lay between the germline ends. Per the germline V gene, CDR1 is DFQATT and CDR2 is SNEGSKA (reference sequence). In DNA, the CDR3 is TGCAGTGCTAGGACGGCGCCGGATTGGAAGCAGTACTTC. It yields the protein CSARTAPDWKQYF.

The chain couples TRBV12-3 or TRBV12-4 to TRBJ1-5; 7 bases are a match to TRBD1. Trimming at V came to 5 bases and at J to 7 bases, leaving 8 bases not matched to a gene. CDR3 length equals 14 residues. The CDR3 DNA reads as TGTGCCAGCAGTCGACAGGGAAAGTACCAGCCCCAGCATTTT. Translation: CASSRQGKYQPQHF.

This clonotype occurred many times. The chain is built from TRBV25-1 and TRBJ1-2, with no clear D. CDR3 size: 13 residues. The ends were cut back, 1 base at V and 3 bases at J, with 6 bases in the middle. In germline, CDR1 is MGHDK, CDR2 SYGVNS. In DNA form, the CDR3 reads TGTGCCAGCAGTGAATCAACCCACTATGGCTACACCTTC. Translating gives CASSESTHYGYTF.

This clonotype was seen at least ten times. The chain employs TRBV29-1 and TRBJ1-5; D is uncertain. The germline CDR1 and CDR2 sequences are SQVTM and ANQGSEA. The CDR3 runs 13 residues. V was pared by 7 bases and J by 3 bases, with 13 bases between. The DNA for the CDR3 is TGCAGCGCCGGCCGGGGAATCAATCAGCCCCAGCATTTT. This codes for CSAGRGINQPQHF.

With regard to this clonotype: This sequence may be a read error, since a much larger clone differs from it by one base. The rearrangement joins TRBV6-8 to TRBJ1-2; D ambiguous. CDR3 length: 13 residues. Germline CDR1 and CDR2: MNHGY and SAAAGT. Here the CDR3 DNA reads TGTGCCAGCAGTGACCGGGAAAACTATGGCCACACCTTC. Translation: CASSDRENYGHTF.

The V call is TRBV10-3, the J call TRBJ2-1; 7 nucleotides match TRBD2. V lost 1 base to trimming and J lost 7 bases; unmatched junction nucleotides: 7. Per germline, CDR1 ENHRY and CDR2 SYGVKD. This CDR3 has 15 residues. The CDR3 nucleotides read TGTGCCATCAGTGAGTTAATCGACGGGGGGAATGAGCAGTTCTTC. This sequence encodes CAISELIDGGNEQFF.

This clonotype was counted a few times. V usage is TRBV20-1 and J usage is TRBJ1-2; TRBD1 matches 9 bases. CDR3 length: 13 amino acids. From germline, CDR1 is DFQATT and CDR2 SNEGSKA (reference sequence). With 4 bases clipped from V and 3 bases from J, the junction kept 3 bases outside the gene matches. The CDR3 protein is CSATGQGDYGYTF. CDR3 DNA: TGCAGTGCTACGGGACAGGGAGACTATGGCTACACCTTC.

J is TRBJ2-5 and V is TRBV11-2; 7 bases match TRBD1. Germline lookup yields CDR1 SGHAT and CDR2 FQNNGV. The CDR3 runs to 11 residues. V lost 5 bases to trimming and J lost 13 bases; unmatched junction nucleotides: 7. The CDR3 region is CASSIGTDRYF. For the CDR3, the DNA is TGTGCCAGCAGCATCGGGACAGATCGGTACTTC.

This rearrangement joins TRBV29-1 to TRBJ2-7; the match to TRBD2 covers 7 bases. With the DNA end fitting TRBJ2-1 better, the J assignment may be wrong. CDR1 is SQVTM and CDR2 is ANQGSEA in the germline V gene. The CDR3 contains 13 residues. CDR3 sequence reads: CSVDGGLGSRQFF. The CDR3 DNA sequence: TGCAGCGTTGATGGTGGACTAGGCAGTCGGCAGTTCTTC.

This clonotype was recorded many times. The chain joins TRBV19 to TRBJ1-2; D is unclear. This CDR3 region has 13 residues. Germline V lookup: CDR1 LNHDA, CDR2 SQIVND (reference sequence). V lost 0 bases and J lost 10, with 12 bases in between. The CDR3 region is CASSIDYGLHYTF. The CDR3 bases are TGTGCCAGTAGTATAGATTACGGGTTGCACTACACCTTC. Supplemented by reference TRBV19 and TRBJ1-2, the full variable domain reads DGGITQSPKYLFRKEGQNVTLSCEQNLNHDAMYWYRQDPGQGLRLIYYSQIVNDFQKGDIAEGYSVSREKKESFPLTVTSAQKNPTAFYLCASSIDYGLHYTFGSGTRLTVV.

This clonotype was observed a handful of times. V gene TRBV7-3 combines with J gene TRBJ2-5; D uncertain. The CDR3 extends over 14 amino acids. V was cut by 3 bases and J by 5 bases, with 13 bases left in between. The germline gives CDR1 SGHTA, CDR2 FQGTGA. The CDR3, as DNA: TGTGCCAGCAGCTTGATCGGAAATAGGGAGACCCAGTACTTC. It yields the protein CASSLIGNRETQYF.

The genes are TRBV10-1 and TRBJ2-7, with D maybe TRBD1 (6 bases). The CDR3 covers 13 residues. V dropped 3 bases and J dropped 4 bases, with 10 bases sitting between them. In germline, CDR1 is WNHNN, CDR2 SYGVQD (reference sequence). CDR3 nucleotides: TGCGCCAGCAGTGACAGGGGTGATTACGAGCAGTACTTC. This gives the protein CASSDRGDYEQYF.

This clonotype was observed a few times. The chain uses TRBV12-3 or TRBV12-4 and TRBJ2-5; D is unresolved. The CDR3 is made up of 13 amino acids. The V end lost 7 bases, the J end lost 2 bases, and 11 bases lay between the germline ends. CDR3: CASTLTSQETQYF. The CDR3 DNA follows: TGTGCCAGCACCTTGACATCGCAAGAGACCCAGTACTTC.

CDR3: CASSQDRGPENEQYF. The CDR3 DNA is TGTGCCAGCAGCCAGGACAGGGGGCCGGAAAACGAGCAGTACTTC. The chain links TRBV7-9 to TRBJ2-7, with TRBD1 matching 11 bases. The junction had 8 bases not matched to a gene; V was cut back by 5 bases and J by 5 bases. This CDR3 comprises 15 residues. Germline CDR1 reads SEHNR; CDR2 reads FQNEAQ (reference sequence).